The clone carrying this TCR beta chain was picked up one time. The antigen remains undetermined. The record originates from a study of T cell responses to AZD1222 COVID-19 vaccine. Study-wide results and caveats: Two doses of AZD1222 preceded a rise in Spike-specific TCR breadth and depth. It should be noted that donors were predominantly white British and more often female, and clonal diversity was possibly underestimated.

J lost 4 bases, V lost 8 bases, and 12 bases had no gene match. This CDR3 spans 16 amino acids. CDR1 is MDHEN and CDR2 is SYDVKM in the germline V gene. Sequenced by immunoSEQ multiplex PCR; TCRdb stores in-frame clones only, minus some. The sample gives 95,000 to 150,000 clones, around 90% of which show up once; 0.95% to 1.5% is in the top ten. Sequencing was performed on peripheral blood, taken on day 0 of AZD1222 vaccination. This TCR was sampled from an adult in good health. This chain links TRBV28 with TRBJ1-2; 11 positions match TRBD1. The CDR3 here is CASLYPGGTGGYGYTF. CDR3 bases: TGTGCCAGCCTCTACCCTGGGGGGACAGGGGGCTATGGCTACACCTTC.